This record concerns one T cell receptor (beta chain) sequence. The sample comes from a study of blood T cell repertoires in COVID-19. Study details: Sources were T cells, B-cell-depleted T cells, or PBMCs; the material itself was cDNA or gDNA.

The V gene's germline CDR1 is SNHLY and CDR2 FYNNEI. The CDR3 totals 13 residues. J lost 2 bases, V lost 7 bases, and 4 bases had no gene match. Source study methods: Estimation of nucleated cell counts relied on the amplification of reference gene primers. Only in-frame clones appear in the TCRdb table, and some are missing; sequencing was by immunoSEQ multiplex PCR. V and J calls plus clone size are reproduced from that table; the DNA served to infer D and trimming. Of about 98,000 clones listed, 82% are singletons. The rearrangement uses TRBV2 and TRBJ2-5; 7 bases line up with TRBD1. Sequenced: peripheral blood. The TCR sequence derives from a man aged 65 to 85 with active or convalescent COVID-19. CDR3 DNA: TGTGCCAGCATCAAGGACAGGCAAGAGACCCAGTACTTC. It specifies CASIKDRQETQYF.